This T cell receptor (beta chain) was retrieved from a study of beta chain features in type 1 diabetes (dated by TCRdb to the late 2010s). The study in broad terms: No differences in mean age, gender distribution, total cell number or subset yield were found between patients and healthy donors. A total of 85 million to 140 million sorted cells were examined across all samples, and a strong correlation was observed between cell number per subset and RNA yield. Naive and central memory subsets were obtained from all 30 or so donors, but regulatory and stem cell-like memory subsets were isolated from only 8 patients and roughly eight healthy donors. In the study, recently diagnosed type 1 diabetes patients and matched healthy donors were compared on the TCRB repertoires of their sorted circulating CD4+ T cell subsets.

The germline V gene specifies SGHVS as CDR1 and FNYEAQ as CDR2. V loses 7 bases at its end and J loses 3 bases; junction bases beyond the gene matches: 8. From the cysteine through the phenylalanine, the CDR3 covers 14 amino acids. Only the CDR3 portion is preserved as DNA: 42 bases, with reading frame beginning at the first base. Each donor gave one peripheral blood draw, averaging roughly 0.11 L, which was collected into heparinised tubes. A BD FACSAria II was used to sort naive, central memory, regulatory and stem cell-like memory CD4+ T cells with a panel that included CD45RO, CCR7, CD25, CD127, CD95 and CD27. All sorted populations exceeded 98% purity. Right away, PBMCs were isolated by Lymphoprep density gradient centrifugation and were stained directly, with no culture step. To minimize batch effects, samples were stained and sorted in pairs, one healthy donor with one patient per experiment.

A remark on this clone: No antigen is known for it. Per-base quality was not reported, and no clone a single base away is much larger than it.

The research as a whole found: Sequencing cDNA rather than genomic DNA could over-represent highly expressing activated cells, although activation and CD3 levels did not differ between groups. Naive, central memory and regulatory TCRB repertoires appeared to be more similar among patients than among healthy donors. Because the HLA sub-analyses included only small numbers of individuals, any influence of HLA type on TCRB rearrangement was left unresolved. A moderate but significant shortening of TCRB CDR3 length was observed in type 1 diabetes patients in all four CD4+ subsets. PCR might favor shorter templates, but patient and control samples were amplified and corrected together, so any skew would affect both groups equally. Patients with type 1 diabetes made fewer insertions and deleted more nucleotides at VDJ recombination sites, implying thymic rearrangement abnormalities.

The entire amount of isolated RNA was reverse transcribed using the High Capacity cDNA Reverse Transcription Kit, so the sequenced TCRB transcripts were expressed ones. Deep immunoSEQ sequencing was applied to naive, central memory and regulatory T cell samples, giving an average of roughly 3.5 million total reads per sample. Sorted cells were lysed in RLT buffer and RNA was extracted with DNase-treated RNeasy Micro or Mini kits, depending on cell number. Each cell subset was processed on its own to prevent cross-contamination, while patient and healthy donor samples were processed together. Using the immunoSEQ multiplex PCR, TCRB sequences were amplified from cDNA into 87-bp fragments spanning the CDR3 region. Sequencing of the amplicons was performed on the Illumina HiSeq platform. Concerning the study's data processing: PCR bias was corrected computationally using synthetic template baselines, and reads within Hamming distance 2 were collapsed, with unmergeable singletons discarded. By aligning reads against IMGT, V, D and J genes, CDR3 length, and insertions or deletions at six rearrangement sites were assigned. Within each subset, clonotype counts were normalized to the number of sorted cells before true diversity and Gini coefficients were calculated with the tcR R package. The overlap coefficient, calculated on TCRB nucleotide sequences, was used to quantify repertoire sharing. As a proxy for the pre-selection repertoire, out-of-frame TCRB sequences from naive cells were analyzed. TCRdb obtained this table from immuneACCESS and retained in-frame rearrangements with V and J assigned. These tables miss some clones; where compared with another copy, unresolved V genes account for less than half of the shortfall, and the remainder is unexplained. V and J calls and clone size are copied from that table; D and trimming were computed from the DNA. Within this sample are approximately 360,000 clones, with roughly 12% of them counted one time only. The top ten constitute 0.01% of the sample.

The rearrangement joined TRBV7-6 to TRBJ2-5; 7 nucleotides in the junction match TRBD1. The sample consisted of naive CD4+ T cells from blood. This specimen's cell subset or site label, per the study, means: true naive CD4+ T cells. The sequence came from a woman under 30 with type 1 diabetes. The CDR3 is CASIQGTGEETQYF. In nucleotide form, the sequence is TGTGCCAGCATCCAAGGTACAGGGGAAGAGACCCAGTACTTC.